The 32 T cell receptor beta chains below were found in one sample sequenced in a study of T-cell reconstitution after alpha-beta-depleted transplantation in children. The TCRbeta library incorporated unique molecular identifiers. MiXCR was run by TCRdb on the PCR reads, yielding one entry per CDR3 protein. This table holds approximately 120,000 distinct CDR3 sequences, about 9.5% found once. This specimen consisted of PBMCs, mostly from graft donor cells, obtained 180 days after TCRalphabeta/CD19-depleted stem cell transplant. These receptors all come from a girl less than two years old who had a stem cell transplant for combined immunodeficiency, so the T cells may come from the graft donor.

This clonotype was seen a few times. CDR3 sequence (DNA): TGTGCCAGCAGTTCCCCCCCCCGCGCGAACACCGGGGAGCTGTTTTTT. It specifies CASSSPPRANTGELFF. The gene calls are TRBV12-3 or TRBV12-4 and TRBJ2-2; D ambiguous. V shed 4 bases and J shed 0 bases, with 12 bases lying between them. The CDR3 is 16 residues long.

This clonotype was observed many times. V is TRBV15 and J is TRBJ2-5; a weak D match, TRBD2 (6 bases). The length of the CDR3 is 13 residues. V was pared by 5 bases and J by 1 base, with 8 bases between. In germline, CDR1 is LNHNV, CDR2 YYDKDF (reference sequence). The DNA of the CDR3 is TGTGCCACCAGCTGGGGACTCCAAGAGACCCAGTACTTC. Amino acids: CATSWGLQETQYF.

The chain links TRBV7-9 to TRBJ1-2; D is unclear. Per germline, CDR1 SEHNR and CDR2 FQNEAQ (reference sequence). CDR3 length equals 16 residues. V was cut by 8 bases and J by 2 bases, with 21 bases left in between. CDR3 residues: CASPKGISQGNYGYTF. In DNA form, the CDR3 reads TGTGCCAGCCCTAAAGGGATTTCCCAAGGGAACTATGGCTACACCTTC.

This chain links TRBV20-1 with TRBJ2-3, with D maybe TRBD2 (6 bases). The germline V and J ends were trimmed by 1 base and 6 bases, with 8 bases remaining between them. The CDR3 consists of 12 residues. The germline gives CDR1 DFQATT, CDR2 SNEGSKA (reference sequence). CDR3 protein: CSARGEVDTQYF. The CDR3 DNA reads TGCAGTGCTAGAGGGGAGGTCGATACGCAGTATTTT.

This clonotype has only a few counts. The chain combines TRBV6-2 or TRBV6-3 with TRBJ2-5; D is unresolved. This CDR3 comprises 13 residues. V was pared by 5 bases and J by 5 bases, with 12 bases between. CDR1 MNHEY and CDR2 SVGEGT come from the germline V gene. Here the CDR3 DNA reads TGTGCCAGCAGTGGCATTTTCGTGGAGACCCAGTACTTC. It encodes CASSGIFVETQYF.

The V and J genes are TRBV5-1 and TRBJ2-7, with 7 positions matching TRBD1. V lost 4 bases, J lost 4 bases, and 5 bases stayed unmatched. This CDR3 spans 13 amino acids. The germline V gene encodes CDR1 SGHRS and CDR2 YFSETQ. The CDR3 loop reads CASSKGQNYEQYF. In DNA form, the CDR3 reads TGCGCCAGCAGCAAGGGACAGAATTACGAGCAGTACTTC.

Only a few counts were recorded for this clonotype. The chain has TRBV25-1 and TRBJ2-7; 10 nucleotides align to TRBD1. Germline V CDR1 and CDR2: MGHDK, SYGVNS. CDR3 size: 17 residues. V was pared by 4 bases and J by 5 bases, with 14 bases of the junction left unmatched. The CDR3 loop is CASSANPGQGLLHEQYF. Here the CDR3 DNA reads TGTGCCAGCAGTGCTAACCCGGGACAGGGGCTCCTCCACGAGCAGTACTTC.

The chain uses TRBV19 and TRBJ2-1; TRBD2 aligns across 11 bases. V shed 5 bases, J shed 3 bases, and the junction held 3 bases outside the gene matches. This CDR3 spans 15 amino acids. The germline CDR1 and CDR2 sequences are LNHDA and SQIVND (reference sequence). CDR3: CASSVGTSGYNEQFF. The CDR3 bases are TGTGCCAGTAGTGTCGGGACTAGCGGCTACAATGAGCAGTTCTTC.

Only a few counts were recorded for this clonotype. The chain uses TRBV7-2 and TRBJ1-4, with D possibly matching TRBD1 (5 bases). With 5 bases removed from V and 8 bases from J, the gap between germline ends came to 21 bases. From germline, CDR1 is SGHTA and CDR2 FQGNSA. The CDR3 totals 16 residues. This CDR3 reads CASSHPRQGKEEKLFF. The CDR3 DNA follows: TGTGCCAGCAGCCATCCGAGGCAGGGAAAAGAAGAAAAACTGTTTTTT.

Only a few counts were recorded for this clonotype. This rearrangement joins TRBV24-1 to TRBJ2-3, with D perhaps given as TRBD1 or TRBD2 (5 bases each). The CDR3 length is 14 residues. The V end lost 8 bases, the J end lost 0 bases, and 11 bases lay between the germline ends. Germline loops: CDR1 KGHDR, CDR2 SFDVKD. CDR3 nucleotides: TGTGCCACCACGGGACCTGGAAGCACAGATACGCAGTATTTT. Translating gives CATTGPGSTDTQYF.

This clonotype has only one observation. One junction end disagrees with the germline gene, perhaps due to a read error. The CDR3 here is CAISFGRLQRGRHSPLHF. CDR3 in DNA: TGTGCCATCAGTTTTGGCAGGTTACAACGGGGTCGACATTCACCCCTCCACTTT. The J gene is TRBJ1-6, the V gene TRBV2; D uncertain. CDR1 SNHLY and CDR2 FYNNEI come from the germline V gene. The CDR3 runs to 18 residues.

The V call is TRBV10-3, the J call TRBJ2-2; the match to TRBD2 covers 8 bases. The CDR3 is 15 residues long. J gave up 3 bases and V 5 bases, and 5 bases lay outside the gene matches. CDR1 and CDR2 (germline): ENHRY, SYGVKD. The CDR3 here is CAISRTSRDTGELFF. The CDR3 region has the DNA TGTGCCATCAGTCGGACTAGCCGTGACACCGGGGAGCTGTTTTTT.

The chain recombines TRBV20-1 with TRBJ2-4; D remains ambiguous. Germline assignment: CDR1 DFQATT and CDR2 SNEGSKA (reference sequence). Trimming took off 5 bases at V and 0 bases at J, with 11 bases between the two ends. The CDR3 totals 14 residues. DNA of the CDR3: TGCAGTGCTGACGCTCGGTTAGCCAAAAACATTCAGTACTTC. This codes for CSADARLAKNIQYF.

At least ten counts were recorded for this clonotype. This chain connects TRBV12-3 or TRBV12-4 to TRBJ1-5; tentative D call: TRBD1 (5 bases). CDR3 size: 14 residues. Trimming removed 5 bases from V and 4 bases from J, with 12 bases in between. CDR3 nucleotide sequence: TGTGCCAGCAGTCCTCCGGAGGGGAATCAGCCCCAGCATTTT. This gives the protein CASSPPEGNQPQHF.

This clonotype was found a few times. This chain connects TRBV7-2 to TRBJ1-1; D is ambiguous. Germline values: CDR1 SGHTA, CDR2 FQGNSA. V was clipped by 5 bases and J by 0 bases, with 10 bases between them. This CDR3 region has 14 residues. The CDR3 DNA reads TGTGCCAGCAGCAGAGGGCCGCTGAACACTGAAGCTTTCTTT. Amino acid sequence: CASSRGPLNTEAFF.

This rearrangement joins TRBV20-1 to TRBJ2-3; TRBD2 is a possible D gene (5 bases). The CDR3 covers 12 residues. Germline CDR1 reads DFQATT; CDR2 reads SNEGSKA (reference sequence). V was clipped by 5 bases and J by 4 bases, with 10 bases between them. The CDR3 sequence: CSAPSWADTQYF. In nucleotides, the CDR3 is TGCAGTGCTCCTAGCTGGGCAGATACGCAGTATTTT.

This clonotype was counted only a few times. The chain recombines TRBV10-3 with TRBJ2-7; 8 bases map to TRBD1. The J segment lost 2 bases and the V segment lost 11 bases, leaving 8 bases of the junction unmatched. Germline assignment: CDR1 ENHRY and CDR2 SYGVKD. This CDR3 comprises 13 residues. Here the CDR3 DNA reads TGTGCCGGTGGTGACAGGGGACCCTACGAGCAGTACTTC. Translating it yields CAGGDRGPYEQYF.

The rearrangement joins TRBV7-9 to TRBJ1-1; weak D call: TRBD1 (6 bases). The germline gives CDR1 SEHNR, CDR2 FQNEAQ (reference sequence). The germline V and J ends were trimmed by 3 bases and 4 bases, with 12 bases remaining between them. The CDR3 spans 14 residues. The CDR3 sequence: CASSLGGQGTEAFF. The CDR3 nucleotides read TGTGCCAGCAGCTTGGGGGGGCAGGGCACTGAAGCTTTCTTT.

This clonotype was counted at least ten times. The J gene is TRBJ2-5, the V gene TRBV7-3; 9 bases match TRBD1. This CDR3 is built from 16 residues. Germline V gives CDR1 SGHTA, CDR2 FQGTGA. Trimming removed 1 base from V and 5 bases from J; junction bases left unmatched: 8. The chain's CDR3 is CASSLRGTGIEETQYF. Here the CDR3 DNA reads TGTGCCAGCAGCTTAAGGGGGACAGGGATCGAGGAGACCCAGTACTTC.

This clonotype was observed a handful of times. The V call is TRBV20-1, the J call TRBJ1-6; TRBD1 matches at 7 bases. The CDR3 has 14 residues. V was clipped by 0 bases and J by 7 bases; unmatched bases: 3. Germline CDR1 DFQATT, CDR2 SNEGSKA (reference sequence). CDR3 loop: CSARDGTVNSPLHF. CDR3 coding DNA: TGCAGTGCTAGAGATGGGACAGTCAATTCACCCCTCCACTTT.

The chain links TRBV11-2 to TRBJ2-1; TRBD2 aligns across 10 bases. CDR1 is SGHAT, CDR2 FQNNGV, per germline. J gave up 0 bases and V 4 bases, and 15 bases lay outside the gene matches. CDR3 length equals 20 residues. Here the CDR3 reads CASSSLAGVELLSSYNEQFF. The DNA of the CDR3 is TGTGCCAGCAGCTCGCTAGCGGGAGTGGAATTACTGAGCTCCTACAATGAGCAGTTCTTC.

The rearrangement uses TRBV7-9 and TRBJ2-1; no clear D gene. The ends were cut back, 1 base at V and 5 bases at J, with 15 bases in the middle. Germline V gene data show CDR1 as SEHNR and CDR2 as FQNEAQ (reference sequence). The CDR3 has 16 residues. The CDR3 bases are TGTGCCAGCAGCTTAGGGACGATGGGGTTTAACAATGAGCAGTTCTTC. Translated, it gives CASSLGTMGFNNEQFF. Variable domain in full (rest from reference TRBV7-9 and TRBJ2-1): DTGVSQNPRHKITKRGQNVTFRCDPISEHNRLYWYRQTLGQGPEFLTYFQNEAQLEKSRLLSDRFSAERPKGSFSTLEIQRTEQGDSAMYLCASSLGTMGFNNEQFFGPGTRLTVL.

This clonotype came up a few times. This rearrangement joins TRBV6-6 to TRBJ2-2; D remains ambiguous. V was trimmed by 0 bases and J by 7 bases, leaving 6 bases between them. Germline V gene data show CDR1 as MNHNY and CDR2 as SVGAGI (reference sequence). CDR3 length equals 13 residues. The CDR3 sequence is CASSYSLGGELFF. In DNA, the CDR3 is TGTGCCAGCAGTTACTCCCTCGGCGGGGAGCTGTTTTTT.

This clonotype was seen at least ten times. The chain combines TRBV25-1 with TRBJ1-1, with D unclear. CDR1 is MGHDK and CDR2 is SYGVNS in the germline V gene. The CDR3 has 12 residues. Trimming cost V 3 bases and J 0 bases, with 2 bases left between them. CDR3 in DNA: TGTGCCAGCAGTGAGATGAACACTGAAGCTTTCTTT. It encodes CASSEMNTEAFF.

This clonotype was counted only a few times. This chain uses TRBV18 with TRBJ2-4; 8 nucleotides line up with TRBD1. Trimming took 3 bases from V and 5 from J; bases not matched to a gene: 0. Per the germline V gene, CDR1 is KGHSH and CDR2 is LQKENI. The CDR3 loop spans 13 amino acids. The CDR3 DNA reads as TGTGCCAGCTCACCGGACAGGGAAAACATTCAGTACTTC. Amino acids: CASSPDRENIQYF.

This clonotype was recorded once. The chain carries TRBV19 and TRBJ2-1, with TRBD2 matching over 14 bases. CDR3 length: 16 amino acids. CDR1 is LNHDA and CDR2 is SQIVND in the germline V gene (reference sequence). Trimming at V came to 7 bases and at J to 7 bases, leaving 9 bases not matched to a gene. CDR3 bases: TGTGCCAGTACCCTGAGGGGGACTAGCGGGAGAAATGAGCAGTTCTTC. Its protein product is CASTLRGTSGRNEQFF.

This clonotype was detected a few times. J is TRBJ2-7 and V is TRBV7-2, with D hard to call. The CDR3 is 13 amino acids. V shed 3 bases and J shed 4 bases, with 10 bases lying between them. Germline V gene lookup returns CDR1 SGHTA and CDR2 FQGNSA. The CDR3 protein is CASSLPFDYEQYF. The CDR3 bases are TGTGCCAGCAGCTTGCCGTTTGATTACGAGCAGTACTTC.

The chain carries TRBV11-3 and TRBJ2-1, with 9 positions matching TRBD2. With 6 bases clipped from V and 8 bases from J, the junction kept 8 bases outside the gene matches. CDR1 is SGHNT, CDR2 YENEEA, per germline. CDR3 size: 14 residues. The CDR3 region is CASSPGLALDEQFF. Written as DNA, the CDR3 is TGTGCCAGCAGTCCGGGACTAGCTCTGGATGAGCAGTTCTTC.

This clonotype was recorded a few times. The V gene is TRBV5-1, the J gene TRBJ2-7, with D possibly matching TRBD1 (6 bases). Germline values: CDR1 SGHRS, CDR2 YFSETQ. V was pared by 1 base and J by 2 bases, with 16 bases between. The CDR3 runs 16 residues. The CDR3 reads CASSLTGKRGPYEQYF. The CDR3 DNA follows: TGCGCCAGCAGCTTGACAGGGAAGAGGGGACCCTACGAGCAGTACTTC.

The CDR3 sequence: CASGPRSRGRLNTEAFF. CDR3 bases: TGTGCCAGCGGCCCCCGCTCCAGGGGGCGCCTTAACACTGAAGCTTTCTTT. The rearrangement joins TRBV6-1 to TRBJ1-1, with 8 bases identical to TRBD1. The junction had 16 bases not matched to a gene; V was cut back by 8 bases and J by 2 bases. There are 17 residues in the CDR3. Looked up from germline, CDR1 is MNHNS and CDR2 is SASEGT.

The V gene is TRBV25-1, the J gene TRBJ2-7; TRBD1 aligns across 8 bases. J lost 5 bases, V lost 6 bases, and 3 bases had no gene match. This CDR3 is built from 12 residues. Germline V gives CDR1 MGHDK, CDR2 SYGVNS. The CDR3 DNA sequence: TGTGCCAGCAGGCGGACAGGGAACGAGCAGTACTTC. This translates into CASRRTGNEQYF.

This clonotype was found many times. The chain has TRBV29-1 and TRBJ2-2; 12 nucleotides align to TRBD2. There are 17 residues in the CDR3. Germline V gene lookup returns CDR1 SQVTM and CDR2 ANQGSEA. V dropped 6 bases and J dropped 5; count of bases not matched to a gene: 13. As DNA, the CDR3 is TGCAGCGTCCGCCATCCTGGACTAGCGGGACCTACCGGGGAGCTGTTTTTT. Its protein is CSVRHPGLAGPTGELFF.